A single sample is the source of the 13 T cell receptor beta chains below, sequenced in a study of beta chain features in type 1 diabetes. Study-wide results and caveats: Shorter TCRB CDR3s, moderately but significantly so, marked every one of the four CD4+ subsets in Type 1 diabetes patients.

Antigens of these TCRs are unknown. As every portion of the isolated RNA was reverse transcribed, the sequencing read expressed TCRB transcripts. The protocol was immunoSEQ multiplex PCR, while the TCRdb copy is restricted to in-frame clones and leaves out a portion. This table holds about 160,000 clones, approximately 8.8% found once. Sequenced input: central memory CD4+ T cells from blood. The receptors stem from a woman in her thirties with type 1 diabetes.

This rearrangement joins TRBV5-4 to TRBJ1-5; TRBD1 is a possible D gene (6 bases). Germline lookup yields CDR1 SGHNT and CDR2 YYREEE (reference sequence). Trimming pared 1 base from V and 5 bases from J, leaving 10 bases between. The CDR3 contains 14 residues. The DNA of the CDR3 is TGTGCCAGCAGCTTGCAGGGGCAGTATCAGCCCCAGCATTTT. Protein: CASSLQGQYQPQHF.

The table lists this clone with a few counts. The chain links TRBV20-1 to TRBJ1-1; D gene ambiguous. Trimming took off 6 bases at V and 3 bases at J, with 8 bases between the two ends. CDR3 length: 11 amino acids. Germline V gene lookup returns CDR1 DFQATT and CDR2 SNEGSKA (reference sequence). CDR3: CSAEGDTEAFF. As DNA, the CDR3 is TGCAGTGCCGAGGGTGACACTGAAGCTTTCTTT.

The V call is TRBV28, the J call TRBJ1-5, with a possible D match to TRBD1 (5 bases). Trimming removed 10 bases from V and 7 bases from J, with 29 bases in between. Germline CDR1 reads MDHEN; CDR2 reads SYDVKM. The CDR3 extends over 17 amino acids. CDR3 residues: CATRGANSNPVGQPQHF. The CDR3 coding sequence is TGTGCCACCCGTGGGGCCAATAGCAATCCGGTGGGACAGCCCCAGCATTTT.

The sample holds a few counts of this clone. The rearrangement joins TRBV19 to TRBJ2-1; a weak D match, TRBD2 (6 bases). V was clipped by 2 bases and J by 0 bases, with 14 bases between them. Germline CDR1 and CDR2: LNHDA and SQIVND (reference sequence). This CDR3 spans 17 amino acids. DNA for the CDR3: TGTGCCAGTAGTATAATCGGCGGGACCAACTCCTACAATGAGCAGTTCTTC. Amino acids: CASSIIGGTNSYNEQFF. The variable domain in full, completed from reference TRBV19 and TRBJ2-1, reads DGGITQSPKYLFRKEGQNVTLSCEQNLNHDAMYWYRQDPGQGLRLIYYSQIVNDFQKGDIAEGYSVSREKKESFPLTVTSAQKNPTAFYLCASSIIGGTNSYNEQFFGPGTRLTVL.

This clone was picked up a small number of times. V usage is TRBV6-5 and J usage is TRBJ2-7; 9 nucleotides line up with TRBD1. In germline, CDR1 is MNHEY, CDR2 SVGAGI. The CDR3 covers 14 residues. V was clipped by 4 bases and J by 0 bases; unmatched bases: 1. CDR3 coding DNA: TGTGCCAGCAGTTCGACAGGGGGCTCCTACGAGCAGTACTTC. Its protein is CASSSTGGSYEQYF.

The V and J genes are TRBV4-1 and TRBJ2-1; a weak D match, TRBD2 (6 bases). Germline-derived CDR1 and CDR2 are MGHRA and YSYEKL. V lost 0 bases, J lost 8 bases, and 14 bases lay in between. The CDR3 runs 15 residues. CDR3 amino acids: CASSQDNRDFYEQFF. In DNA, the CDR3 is TGCGCCAGCAGCCAAGATAATCGGGACTTCTATGAGCAGTTCTTC.

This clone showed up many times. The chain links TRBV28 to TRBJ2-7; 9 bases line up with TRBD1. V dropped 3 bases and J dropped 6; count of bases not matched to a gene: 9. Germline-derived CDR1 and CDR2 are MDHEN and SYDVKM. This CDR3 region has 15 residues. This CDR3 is CASSFGQGLFSEQYF. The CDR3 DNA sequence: TGTGCCAGCAGTTTCGGACAGGGGCTATTCTCCGAGCAGTACTTC.

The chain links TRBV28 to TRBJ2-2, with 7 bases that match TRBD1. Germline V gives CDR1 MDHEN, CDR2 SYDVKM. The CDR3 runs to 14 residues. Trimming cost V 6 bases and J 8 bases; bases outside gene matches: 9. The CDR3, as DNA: TGTGCCAGCAGGCTAGGGACAGTTCTGGGGGAGCTGTTTTTT. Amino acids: CASRLGTVLGELFF. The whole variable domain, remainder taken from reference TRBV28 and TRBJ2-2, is DVKVTQSSRYLVKRTGEKVFLECVQDMDHENMFWYRQDPGLGLRLIYFSYDVKMKEKGDIPEGYSVSREKKERFSLILESASTNQTSMYLCASRLGTVLGELFFGEGSRLTVL.

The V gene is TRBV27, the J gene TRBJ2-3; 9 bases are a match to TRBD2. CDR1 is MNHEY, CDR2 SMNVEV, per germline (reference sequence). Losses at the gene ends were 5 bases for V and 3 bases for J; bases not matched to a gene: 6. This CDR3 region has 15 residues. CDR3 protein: CASSTISGRTDTQYF. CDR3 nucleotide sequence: TGTGCCAGCAGTACCATTAGCGGGAGAACAGATACGCAGTATTTT.

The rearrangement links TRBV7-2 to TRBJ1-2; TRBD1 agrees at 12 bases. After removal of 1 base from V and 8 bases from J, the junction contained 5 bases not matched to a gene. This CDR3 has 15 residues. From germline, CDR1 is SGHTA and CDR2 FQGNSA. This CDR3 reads CASSLVGTGGRGYTF. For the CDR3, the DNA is TGTGCCAGCAGCTTAGTAGGGACAGGGGGCCGGGGCTACACCTTC.

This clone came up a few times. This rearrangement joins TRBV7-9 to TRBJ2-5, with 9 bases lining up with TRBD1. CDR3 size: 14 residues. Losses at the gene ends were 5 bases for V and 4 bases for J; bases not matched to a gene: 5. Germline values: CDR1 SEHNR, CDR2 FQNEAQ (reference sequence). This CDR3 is CASSPGQGRETQYF. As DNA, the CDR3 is TGTGCCAGCAGCCCCGGACAGGGGCGAGAGACCCAGTACTTC.

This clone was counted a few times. In DNA, the CDR3 is TGCAGCGTTGAGGGGGGGCAGGGGGGAAACACCATATATTTT. It encodes CSVEGGQGGNTIYF. The J gene is TRBJ1-3, the V gene TRBV29-1; D might be TRBD1 (6 bases). This CDR3 is built from 14 residues. V lost 3 bases to trimming and J lost 4 bases, with 13 bases between them. Per the germline V gene, CDR1 is SQVTM and CDR2 is ANQGSEA.

The CDR3 is CASSRDKYETQYF. The CDR3 nucleotides read TGTGCCAGCAGTAGAGATAAATATGAGACCCAGTACTTC. The V and J genes are TRBV6-1 and TRBJ2-5; D unresolved. Per the germline V gene, CDR1 is MNHNS and CDR2 is SASEGT. V lost 5 bases, J lost 5 bases, and 12 bases lay in between. The CDR3 totals 13 residues.